This note documents a single TCR beta chain sequence. Preparation of the TCRbeta library was carried out with unique molecular identifiers. Each CDR3 protein gets one entry after TCRdb re-called the PCR reads with MiXCR. This table holds around 600,000 distinct CDR3 sequences, over 9.5% found once. The entry originates in a study of T-cell reconstitution after alpha-beta-depleted transplantation in children. The CDR3 covers 15 residues. The germline V gene encodes CDR1 SNHLY and CDR2 FYNNEI. V lost 8 bases, J lost 4 bases, and 20 bases lay in between. This specimen consisted of PBMCs from the stem cell graft donor, obtained from the stem cell graft. J is TRBJ2-5 and V is TRBV2; D possibly corresponds to TRBD2 (6 bases). This clonotype was sampled from a human donor who donated a stem cell graft to a child with acute myeloid leukemia. CDR3 in amino acids: CASGRRGGRRETQYF. CDR3 coding DNA: TGTGCCAGCGGGCGGAGGGGAGGCAGGAGAGAGACCCAGTACTTC.